The clone carrying this T cell receptor (beta chain) was detected many times. What it binds is not known. CD45RO/CCR7/CD25/CD127/CD95/CD27 sorting isolated CD4+ naive, central memory, regulatory and stem cell-like memory cells. Germline V gene data show CDR1 as SGHNT and CDR2 as YYREEE (reference sequence). This CDR3 spans 17 amino acids. V dropped 6 bases and J dropped 0 bases, with 16 bases sitting between them. These data come from a study of beta chain features in type 1 diabetes. Study-wide points: Because the template was cDNA, high-expressing cells might be over-represented. Moderately but significantly shorter TCRB CDR3s were found in Type 1 diabetes patients in all four CD4+ subsets.

Sequenced material consisted of expressed TCRB transcripts (all of the isolated RNA was reverse transcribed). Clones were read by immunoSEQ multiplex PCR, and TCRdb kept only the in-frame ones, dropping some. This table has about 210,000 clones, approximately 11% appearing once. Sequences were obtained from central memory CD4+ T cells from blood. The chain links TRBV5-4 to TRBJ2-6; perhaps TRBD1 as D (6 bases). The TCR sequence derives from a man younger than 35 in good health. CDR3 loop: CASTLDRSRSGANVLTF. The CDR3 DNA reads as TGTGCCAGCACCTTAGACAGGTCCCGCTCTGGGGCCAACGTCCTGACTTTC.